The 30 T cell receptor beta chains listed next were all sequenced from one sample in a study of T-cell memory formation after mild COVID-19. From the 5' RACE reads, TCRdb called clonotypes with MiXCR, one entry per CDR3 protein. This table has 430,000 or so distinct CDR3 sequences, around a quarter appearing once. Material: PBMCs or a T cell subset sorted from them (not recorded which). These receptor sequences come from an adult woman who had mild COVID-19 (a few samples of this study predate the infection). Cell type and time point are not known.

The rearrangement joins TRBV12-3 or TRBV12-4 to TRBJ2-3; D is unclear. This CDR3 is built from 15 residues. The V end lost 6 bases, the J end lost 5 bases, and 18 bases lay between the germline ends. CDR3 nucleotide sequence: TGTGCCAGCAGAACCGGCCTCATCCACGGAGATACGCAGTATTTT. It yields the protein CASRTGLIHGDTQYF.

This clonotype was observed a handful of times. As DNA, the CDR3 is TGTGCCATCAGGGCAGGGGGCTTAAATGAGCAGTTCTTC. Translating gives CAIRAGGLNEQFF. The chain employs TRBV10-3 and TRBJ2-1, with TRBD1 identical over 8 bases. The CDR3 spans 13 residues. CDR1 is ENHRY, CDR2 SYGVKD, per germline. With V trimmed by 6 bases and J by 7 bases, 5 bases remained unmatched.

The V gene is TRBV30, the J gene TRBJ2-1, with a weak D call TRBD1 (6 bases). Germline values: CDR1 GTSNPN, CDR2 SVGIG (reference sequence). The CDR3 length is 13 residues. Trimming removed 5 bases at V and 16 bases at J, with 24 bases between. Here the CDR3 reads CAWHHLRGQGTFF. CDR3 sequence (DNA): TGTGCCTGGCACCACCTCAGGGGTCAAGGGACCTTCTTC.

V gene TRBV3-1 combines with J gene TRBJ1-4; unclear D gene. From germline, CDR1 is LGHDT and CDR2 YNNKEL (reference sequence). This CDR3 has 15 residues. Trimming removed 4 bases at V and 8 bases at J, with 17 bases between. The CDR3 loop is CASSPRTTGWEKLFF. DNA of the CDR3: TGTGCCAGCAGCCCGAGGACCACCGGTTGGGAAAAACTGTTTTTT.

This clonotype was counted only a few times. CDR3 bases: TGTGCCAGCTCCCAAGGACAGGGCAATCAGCCCCAGCATTTT. It specifies CASSQGQGNQPQHF. V and J are TRBV18 and TRBJ1-5, with 7 bases fitting TRBD1. This CDR3 contains 14 residues. Trimming removed 6 bases from V and 2 bases from J; junction bases left unmatched: 4. Per the germline V gene, CDR1 is KGHSH and CDR2 is LQKENI.

V usage is TRBV6-2 or TRBV6-3 and J usage is TRBJ2-2; D not certain. The V gene's germline CDR1 is MNHEY and CDR2 SVGEGT. V lost 5 bases and J 1 base, leaving 8 bases between the germline ends. The CDR3 loop spans 14 amino acids. DNA for the CDR3: TGTGCCAGCAGTAAGCTGATGAACACCGGGGAGCTGTTTTTT. Protein: CASSKLMNTGELFF.

This clonotype was counted only a few times. The rearrangement links TRBV7-2 to TRBJ2-3; D is ambiguous. Trimming stripped 0 bases from V and 1 base from J, with 11 bases between. Germline CDR1 SGHTA, CDR2 FQGNSA. This CDR3 is built from 16 residues. CDR3 in DNA: TGTGCCAGCAGCTTAGCCCCCGTCACAGGCACAGATACGCAGTATTTT. Its protein is CASSLAPVTGTDTQYF.

This clonotype was observed a few times. The chain links TRBV11-2 to TRBJ1-2; a weak D match, TRBD1 (6 bases). V lost 1 base to trimming and J lost 0 bases, with 6 bases between them. Germline V gene sequence: CDR1 SGHAT, CDR2 FQNNGV. CDR3 length equals 14 residues. The CDR3 region is CASSLAGANYGYTF. DNA for the CDR3: TGTGCCAGCAGCTTAGCAGGGGCTAACTATGGCTACACCTTC.

The chain employs TRBV14 and TRBJ2-5; 8 bases map to TRBD1. Germline V gene sequence: CDR1 SGHDN, CDR2 FVKESK. The CDR3 length is 13 residues. With V trimmed by 1 base and J by 7 bases, 2 bases remained unmatched. The CDR3 DNA reads as TGTGCCAGCAGCCAAGCAGGGGGCGCGACCCAGTACTTC. Translating gives CASSQAGGATQYF.

This clonotype came up a few times. V gene TRBV7-2 combines with J gene TRBJ2-4; 9 nucleotides align to TRBD1. The CDR3 totals 17 residues. Germline values: CDR1 SGHTA, CDR2 FQGNSA. Trimming took 5 bases from V and 6 from J; bases not matched to a gene: 14. The CDR3 bases are TGTGCCAGCAGCACTTCGCCGGGACAGGGAGGGGGAAACATTCAGTACTTC. This translates into CASSTSPGQGGGNIQYF.

V and J are TRBV12-5 and TRBJ2-1, with 7 bases identical to TRBD2. This CDR3 spans 14 amino acids. Trimming at V came to 7 bases and at J to 1 base, leaving 4 bases not matched to a gene. CDR1 and CDR2 (germline): LGHNT, FRNRAP. CDR3 amino acids: CASVAGISYNEQFF. The CDR3 DNA follows: TGTGCTAGTGTAGCGGGCATTTCCTACAATGAGCAGTTCTTC. The whole variable domain, remainder taken from reference TRBV12-5 and TRBJ2-1, is DARVTQTPRHKVTEMGQEVTMRCQPILGHNTVFWYRQTMMQGLELLAYFRNRAPLDDSGMPKDRFSAEMPDATLATLKIQPSEPRDSAVYFCASVAGISYNEQFFGPGTRLTVL.

This clonotype occurred once. The chain links TRBV20-1 to TRBJ1-5; 9 bases line up with TRBD1. Germline-derived CDR1 and CDR2 are DFQATT and SNEGSKA (reference sequence). The J segment lost 0 bases and the V segment lost 0 bases, leaving 9 bases of the junction unmatched. The CDR3 consists of 18 residues. This CDR3 is CSARDRGQGHYSNQPQHF. CDR3 nucleotides: TGCAGTGCTAGAGATAGGGGACAGGGACATTATAGCAATCAGCCCCAGCATTTT.

Only a few counts were recorded for this clonotype. This rearrangement joins TRBV6-2 or TRBV6-3 to TRBJ2-7; tentatively, D is TRBD2 (6 bases). Per the germline V gene, CDR1 is MNHEY and CDR2 is SVGEGT. Trimming took 5 bases from V and 3 from J, leaving 17 bases between them. The CDR3 runs to 15 residues. The CDR3 spells CASSTGAPPYYEQYF. The DNA of the CDR3 is TGTGCCAGCAGTACGGGAGCTCCTCCTTACTACGAGCAGTACTTC.

In its sample, this clonotype was seen many times. The chain combines TRBV4-3 with TRBJ2-7; a possible D gene is TRBD1 (5 bases). V lost 0 bases, J lost 2 bases, and 11 bases lay in between. Germline V gene sequence: CDR1 LGHNA, CDR2 YSLEER. This CDR3 spans 15 amino acids. The CDR3 bases are TGCGCCAGCAGCCAAGAGTACTCAGGGACCTACGAGCAGTACTTC. Its protein is CASSQEYSGTYEQYF.

This clonotype was seen many times. The genes are TRBV12-3 or TRBV12-4 and TRBJ2-3, with 8 nucleotides matching TRBD2. The CDR3 extends over 15 amino acids. V was clipped by 3 bases and J by 2 bases; unmatched bases: 4. The CDR3 DNA is TGTGCCAGCAGTTTGTCACTAGCGGACACAGATACGCAGTATTTT. Protein sequence: CASSLSLADTDTQYF.

The chain carries TRBV20-1 and TRBJ1-2, with D perhaps TRBD1 (5 bases). Trimming pared 3 bases from V and 8 bases from J, leaving 13 bases between. CDR3 size: 12 residues. Germline-derived CDR1 and CDR2 are DFQATT and SNEGSKA (reference sequence). CDR3 loop: CSARDTFLGYTF. CDR3 bases: TGCAGTGCTAGGGACACCTTTTTGGGCTACACCTTC.

V gene TRBV5-6 combines with J gene TRBJ1-5; D is unclear. This CDR3 is built from 13 residues. The V and J ends lost 3 bases and 5 bases respectively, with 9 bases between them. The germline V gene has CDR1 SGHDT and CDR2 YYEEEE. The CDR3 here is CASSSNLDQPQHF. CDR3 sequence (DNA): TGTGCCAGCAGCTCTAATTTGGATCAGCCCCAGCATTTT.

The chain couples TRBV5-1 to TRBJ2-3; TRBD2 might be the D (6 bases). Germline CDR1 and CDR2: SGHRS and YFSETQ. V lost 0 bases to trimming and J lost 1 base, with 9 bases between them. CDR3 length equals 15 residues. In nucleotides, the CDR3 is TGCGCCAGCAGCTTGGAGGTAGCGGGCACAGATACGCAGTATTTT. Its translation is CASSLEVAGTDTQYF.

This clonotype was recorded a few times. The chain recombines TRBV20-1 with TRBJ1-2, with 7 bases fitting TRBD1. Germline lookup yields CDR1 DFQATT and CDR2 SNEGSKA (reference sequence). This CDR3 is 13 amino acids long. After removal of 3 bases from V and 5 bases from J, the junction contained 6 bases not matched to a gene. CDR3 sequence (DNA): TGCAGTGCTAGTACAGGGGTAAATTATGGCTACACCTTC. This codes for CSASTGVNYGYTF.

J is TRBJ1-1 and V is TRBV18, with D possibly TRBD1 on 5 matching bases. Germline V lookup: CDR1 KGHSH, CDR2 LQKENI. The V end was cut by 1 base, the J end by 3 bases, with 9 bases between. The CDR3 totals 14 residues. CDR3 loop: CASSPLSRDTEAFF. CDR3 sequence (DNA): TGTGCCAGCTCACCACTATCCAGGGACACTGAAGCTTTCTTT.

This clonotype showed up many times. The chain links TRBV5-1 to TRBJ2-3, with 8 bases that match TRBD2. This CDR3 region has 14 residues. Germline V CDR1 and CDR2: SGHRS, YFSETQ. V lost 0 bases and J lost 6; bases outside the gene matches: 3. CDR3 in DNA: TGCGCCAGCAGCTTGGAGGCTAGCGGGGATACGCAGTATTTT. It encodes CASSLEASGDTQYF.

This clonotype was seen at least ten times. The rearrangement joins TRBV5-1 to TRBJ2-7, with 11 bases fitting TRBD1. The V gene end was trimmed by 4 bases and the J gene end by 2 bases; junction bases not matched to a gene: 2. In germline, CDR1 is SGHRS, CDR2 YFSETQ. The CDR3 loop spans 14 amino acids. For the CDR3, the DNA is TGCGCCAGCAGCCAGGACAGGGGGCCCTACGAGCAGTACTTC. Residues: CASSQDRGPYEQYF.

This clonotype was seen only a few times. The chain couples TRBV5-1 to TRBJ2-3, with TRBD1 matching 7 bases. Germline V gene lookup returns CDR1 SGHRS and CDR2 YFSETQ. The CDR3 length is 15 residues. J lost 3 bases, V lost 0 bases, and 4 bases had no gene match. The CDR3 is CASSLVGGETDTQYF. CDR3 coding DNA: TGCGCCAGCAGCTTGGTAGGGGGCGAAACAGATACGCAGTATTTT. The full variable domain, rest sourced from reference TRBV5-1 and TRBJ2-3, is KAGVTQTPRYLIKTRGQQVTLSCSPISGHRSVSWYQQTPGQGLQFLFEYFSETQRNKGNFPGRFSGRQFSNSRSEMNVSTLELGDSALYLCASSLVGGETDTQYFGPGTRLTVL.

In this sample, this clonotype turned up many times. This chain links TRBV20-1 with TRBJ2-7, with D uncertain. This CDR3 contains 11 residues. V lost 0 bases, J lost 6 bases, and 6 bases lay in between. CDR1 and CDR2 from the germline V gene are DFQATT and SNEGSKA (reference sequence). The CDR3 nucleotides are TGCAGTGCTAGAGAGTCTCTCGAGCAGTACTTC. Amino acid sequence: CSARESLEQYF.

This clonotype was recorded a few times. The gene calls are TRBV12-3 or TRBV12-4 and TRBJ2-1; 13 bases align to TRBD2. The CDR3 spans 15 residues. Losses at the gene ends were 3 bases for V and 14 bases for J; bases not matched to a gene: 10. CDR3 sequence reads: CASSFAGLAGFSEFF. The CDR3 nucleotides are TGTGCCAGCAGTTTTGCGGGACTAGCGGGATTCTCTGAGTTCTTC.

The sample holds one count of this clonotype. This chain joins TRBV6-2 or TRBV6-3 and TRBJ2-1; the match to TRBD2 covers 8 bases. The junction had 3 bases not matched to a gene; V was cut back by 4 bases and J by 4 bases. The CDR3 consists of 14 residues. Germline V gene sequence: CDR1 MNHEY, CDR2 SVGEGT. The CDR3 sequence is CASSSGLGYNEQFF. The DNA of the CDR3 is TGTGCCAGCAGTTCGGGACTAGGTTACAATGAGCAGTTCTTC.

The J gene is TRBJ2-3, the V gene TRBV30; TRBD1 matches 8 bases. V shed 5 bases, J shed 6 bases, and the junction held 13 bases outside the gene matches. The CDR3 runs 15 residues. Germline loops: CDR1 GTSNPN, CDR2 SVGIG (reference sequence). CDR3 sequence: CAWGNPGGARDTQYF. CDR3 nucleotide sequence: TGTGCCTGGGGGAACCCAGGGGGCGCGCGGGATACGCAGTATTTT.

The chain combines TRBV20-1 with TRBJ2-3; no reliable D call. This CDR3 has 11 residues. V was trimmed by 5 bases and J by 2 bases, leaving 5 bases between them. Looked up from germline, CDR1 is DFQATT and CDR2 is SNEGSKA (reference sequence). The CDR3 coding sequence is TGCAGTGCTCCTTTCACAGATACGCAGTATTTT. Its protein is CSAPFTDTQYF.

The rearrangement links TRBV7-9 to TRBJ2-1; maybe TRBD2 (5 bases). This CDR3 is 15 amino acids long. Trimming took 1 base from V and 6 from J, leaving 13 bases between them. Germline values: CDR1 SEHNR, CDR2 FQNEAQ (reference sequence). CDR3 protein: CASSLVGGSSNEQFF. CDR3 DNA: TGTGCCAGCAGCTTAGTCGGCGGGTCCAGCAATGAGCAGTTCTTC.

J is TRBJ2-7 and V is TRBV4-2; D is unclear. V was clipped by 0 bases and J by 3 bases, with 9 bases between them. Germline V lookup: CDR1 LGHNA, CDR2 YNFKEQ. The CDR3 extends over 14 amino acids. The CDR3 region has the DNA TGTGCCAGCAGCCAAGATGGGTGGGGCTACGAGCAGTACTTC. It is translated as CASSQDGWGYEQYF.